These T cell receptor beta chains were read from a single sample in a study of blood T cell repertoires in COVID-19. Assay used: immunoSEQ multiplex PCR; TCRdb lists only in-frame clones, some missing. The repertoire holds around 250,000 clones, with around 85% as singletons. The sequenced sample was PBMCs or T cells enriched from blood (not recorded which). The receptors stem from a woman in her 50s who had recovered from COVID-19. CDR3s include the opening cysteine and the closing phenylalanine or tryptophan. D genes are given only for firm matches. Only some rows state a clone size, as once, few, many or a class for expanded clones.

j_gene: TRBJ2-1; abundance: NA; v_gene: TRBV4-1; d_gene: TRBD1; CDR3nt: TGCGCCAGCAGCCTCCCGGGACAGGGGGCCGGTGAGCAGTTCTTC; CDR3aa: CASSLPGQGAGEQFF
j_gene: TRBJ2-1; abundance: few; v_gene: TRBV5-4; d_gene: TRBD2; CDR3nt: TGTGCCAGCAGCTTGGGGACTAGCGGGGGGGGCGATGAGCAGTTCTTC; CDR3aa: CASSLGTSGGGDEQFF
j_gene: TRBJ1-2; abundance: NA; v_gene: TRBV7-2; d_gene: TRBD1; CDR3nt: TGTGCCAGCAGCTCCCGGACAGGGGGAGGCTACACCTTC; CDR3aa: CASSSRTGGGYTF
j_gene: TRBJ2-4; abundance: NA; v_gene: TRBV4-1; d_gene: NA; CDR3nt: TGCGCCAGCAGCCAAGATTGGGGGCAGAGTACCTCCAAAAACATTCAGTACTTC; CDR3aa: CASSQDWGQSTSKNIQYF
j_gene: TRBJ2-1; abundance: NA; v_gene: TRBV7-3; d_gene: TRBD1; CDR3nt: TGTGCCAGCAGCCTAAGGGGGACAGGGGACAATGAGCAGTTCTTC; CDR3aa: CASSLRGTGDNEQFF
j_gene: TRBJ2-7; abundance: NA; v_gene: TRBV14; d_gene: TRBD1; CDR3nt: TGTGCCAGCAGCCAAGCCCCGACAGGGTGGGCCTACGAGCAGTACTTC; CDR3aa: CASSQAPTGWAYEQYF
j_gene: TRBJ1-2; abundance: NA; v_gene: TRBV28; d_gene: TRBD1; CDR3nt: TGTGCCAGCAGTCCTCCAGGGGGCCTCTATGGCTACACCTTC; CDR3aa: CASSPPGGLYGYTF
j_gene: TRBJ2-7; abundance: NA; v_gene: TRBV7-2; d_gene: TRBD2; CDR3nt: TGTGCCAGCAGCTTAGCGGGGACTAGCGGCTACGAGCAGTACTTC; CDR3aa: CASSLAGTSGYEQYF
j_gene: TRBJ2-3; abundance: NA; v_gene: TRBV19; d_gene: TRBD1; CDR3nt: TGTGCCAGTAGTGCGTCTTATCGGGACAGTTCGTCTAGCACAGATACGCAGTATTTT; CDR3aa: CASSASYRDSSSSTDTQYF
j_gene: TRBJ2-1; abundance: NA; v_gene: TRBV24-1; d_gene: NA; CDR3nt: TGTGCCGTACAGGGTAAGGGCTACAATGAGCAGTTCTTC; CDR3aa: CAVQGKGYNEQFF
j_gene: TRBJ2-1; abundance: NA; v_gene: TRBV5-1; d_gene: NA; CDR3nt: TGCGCCAGCAGCTTGACTAGCATCTCCTACAATGAGCAGTTCTTC; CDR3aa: CASSLTSISYNEQFF
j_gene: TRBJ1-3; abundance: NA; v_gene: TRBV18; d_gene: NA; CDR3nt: TGTGCCAGCTCATCCGGACAGATGGGAAACACCATATATTTT; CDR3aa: CASSSGQMGNTIYF
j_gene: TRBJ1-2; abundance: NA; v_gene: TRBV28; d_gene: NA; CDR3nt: TGTGCCAGCAGCCCGGGGGAGTATGGCTACACCTTC; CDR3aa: CASSPGEYGYTF
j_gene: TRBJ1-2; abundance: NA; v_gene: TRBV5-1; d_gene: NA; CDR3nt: TGCGCCAGCAGCTTTTCAGGGCAGGACTATGGCTACACCTTC; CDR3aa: CASSFSGQDYGYTF
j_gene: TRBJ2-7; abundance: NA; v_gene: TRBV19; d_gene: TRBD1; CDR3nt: TGTGCCAGTAGTATAGATTACAGGCGGACAGGGAAAAGCTACGAGCAGTACTTC; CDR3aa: CASSIDYRRTGKSYEQYF
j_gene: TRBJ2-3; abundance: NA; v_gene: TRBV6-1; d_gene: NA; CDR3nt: TGTGCCAGCAGTGAAGCCGATGGGCGGGAACCCACAGATACGCAGTATTTT; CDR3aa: CASSEADGREPTDTQYF
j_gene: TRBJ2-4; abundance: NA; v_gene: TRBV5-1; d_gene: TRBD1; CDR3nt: TGCGCCAGCAGCACCCTGACAGGGGGCACGGACATTCAGTACTTC; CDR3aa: CASSTLTGGTDIQYF
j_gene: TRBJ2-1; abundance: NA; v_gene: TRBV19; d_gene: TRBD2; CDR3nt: TGTGCCAGTAGTGATCCTAGCGGGACCCGCCTGATTCCCAATGAGCAGTTCTTC; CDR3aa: CASSDPSGTRLIPNEQFF
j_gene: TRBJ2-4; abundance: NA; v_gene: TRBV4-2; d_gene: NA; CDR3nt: TGTGCCAGCAGCAAAGAGGCCGGGGCCAAAAACATTCAGTACTTC; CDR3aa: CASSKEAGAKNIQYF
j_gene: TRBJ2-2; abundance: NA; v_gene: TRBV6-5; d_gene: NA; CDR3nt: TGTGCCAGCACCTTGAACACCGGGGAGCTGTTTTTT; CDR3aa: CASTLNTGELFF
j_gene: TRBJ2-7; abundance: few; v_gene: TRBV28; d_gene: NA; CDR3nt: TGTGCCAGCAGTTCCAGCTCCTACGAGCAGTACTTC; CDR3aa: CASSSSSYEQYF
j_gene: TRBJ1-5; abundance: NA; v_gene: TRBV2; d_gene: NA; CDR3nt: TGTGCCAGCGCGGGGGGTTACGGGGATCAGCCCCAGCATTTT; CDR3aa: CASAGGYGDQPQHF
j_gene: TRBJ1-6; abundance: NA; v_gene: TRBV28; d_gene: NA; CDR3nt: TGTGCCAGCAGGAAACCCCAGGGCCCTTCACCCCTCCACTTT; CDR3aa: CASRKPQGPSPLHF
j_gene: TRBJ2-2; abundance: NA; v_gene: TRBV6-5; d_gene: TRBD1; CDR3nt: TGTGCCAGCAGTTACTTCTCAGGGGGCCATGCCGGGGAGCTGTTTTTT; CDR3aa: CASSYFSGGHAGELFF
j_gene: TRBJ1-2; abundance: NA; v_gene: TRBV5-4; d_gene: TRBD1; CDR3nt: TGTGCCAGCAGCTTCGGGACAGGGGAAGGCTATGGCTACACCTTC; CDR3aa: CASSFGTGEGYGYTF
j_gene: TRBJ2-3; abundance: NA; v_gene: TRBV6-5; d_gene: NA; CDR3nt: TGTGCCAGCTTGGCGGAAAGCACAGATACGCAGTATTTT; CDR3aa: CASLAESTDTQYF
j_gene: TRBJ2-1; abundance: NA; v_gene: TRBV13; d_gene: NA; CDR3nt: TGTGCCAGCAGCAGAAAGGGGAATGAGCAGTTCTTC; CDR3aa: CASSRKGNEQFF
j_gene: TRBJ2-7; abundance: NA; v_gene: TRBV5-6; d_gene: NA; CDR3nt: TGTGCCAGCAGCTTACAGGGAGAACAGTACTTC; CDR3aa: CASSLQGEQYF
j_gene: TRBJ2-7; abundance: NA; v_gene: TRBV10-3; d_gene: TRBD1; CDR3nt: TGTGCCATCAGTGATTTAGGGACAGGGATTGACGAGCAGTACTTC; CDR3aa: CAISDLGTGIDEQYF
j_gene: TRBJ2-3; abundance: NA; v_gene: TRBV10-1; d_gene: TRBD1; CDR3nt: TGCGCCAGCAGGTCCGGGACAGGGCAGGCAGATACGCAGTATTTT; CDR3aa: CASRSGTGQADTQYF
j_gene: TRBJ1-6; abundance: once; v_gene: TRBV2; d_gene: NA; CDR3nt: TGTGCCAGCAGTGATCCGGGGTATAATTCACCCCTCCACTTT; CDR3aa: CASSDPGYNSPLHF
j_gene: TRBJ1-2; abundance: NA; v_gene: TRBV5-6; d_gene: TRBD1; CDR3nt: TGTGCCAGCAGACCCCAGGGGGCTCGGGGCTACACCTTC; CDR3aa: CASRPQGARGYTF
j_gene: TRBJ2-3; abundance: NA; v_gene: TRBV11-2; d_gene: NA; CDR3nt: TGTGCCAGCAGCCCTGACAGGGGAGGGTTCACAGATACGCAGTATTTT; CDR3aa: CASSPDRGGFTDTQYF
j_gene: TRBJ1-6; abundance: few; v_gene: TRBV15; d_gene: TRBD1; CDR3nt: TGTGCCACCAGCAGAGTGGGACAGGCTAGCTCCTATAATTCACCCCTCCACTTT; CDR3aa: CATSRVGQASSYNSPLHF
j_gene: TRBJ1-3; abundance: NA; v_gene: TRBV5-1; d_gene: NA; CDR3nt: TGCGCCAGCAGCTTAGGGCAGGGTTCGTCTGGAAACACCATATATTTT; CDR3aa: CASSLGQGSSGNTIYF
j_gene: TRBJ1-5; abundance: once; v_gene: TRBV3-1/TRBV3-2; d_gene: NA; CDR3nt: TGTGCCAGCAGCCAATTTGGGCGAAATCAGCCCCAGCATTTT; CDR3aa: CASSQFGRNQPQHF